A single sample gave rise to the 7 T cell receptor beta chains below, sequenced in a study of cytomegalovirus exposure and HLA in healthy donors (dated by TCRdb to the late 2010s). Library construction relied on the immunoSEQ multiplex PCR assay. For the multiplex PCR, a mixture combining 60 forward primers for TCR Vbeta segments and 13 reverse primers for TCR Jbeta segments was used. This is the immuneACCESS table as TCRdb keeps it, with only in-frame sequences that have V and J called. A part of the clones is gone; compared with another copy, unresolved V genes explain less than half, and the rest is unexplained. Here the sample has fewer than 100,000 clones; about 80% occur a single time. Around 6% of the sample is in the top ten clones. The sample consisted of PBMCs. Receptors originate from a female donor in good health and CMV-seronegative.

The gene calls are TRBV10-2 and TRBJ2-3; no reliable D call. Germline lookup yields CDR1 WSHSY and CDR2 SAAADI. The CDR3 is 15 residues long. The V gene lost 3 bases and the J gene lost 4 bases, with 14 bases spanning the gap. In DNA, the CDR3 is TGCGCCAGCAGTGACCAAGGAGTGGTGGCAGATACGCAGTATTTT. Translating gives CASSDQGVVADTQYF.

V gene TRBV4-3 combines with J gene TRBJ1-4; D perhaps matches TRBD1 (5 bases). The CDR3 length is 15 residues. The V end lost 1 base, the J end lost 5 bases, and 11 bases lay between the germline ends. Germline CDR1 LGHNA, CDR2 YSLEER. CDR3 coding DNA: TGCGCCAGCAGCCAAGGGGGGGTAGGGAATGAAAAACTGTTTTTT. Amino acids: CASSQGGVGNEKLFF.

This clone was picked up a small number of times. The rearrangement links TRBV7-8 to TRBJ1-2; tentative D call: TRBD1 (5 bases). Germline CDR1 is SGHVS and CDR2 is FQNEAQ. The CDR3 is made up of 18 amino acids. Trimming pared 0 bases from V and 0 bases from J, leaving 17 bases between. The CDR3 sequence is CASSLARGTILANYGYTF. The CDR3 DNA reads TGTGCCAGCAGCTTAGCGCGGGGCACTATCCTAGCTAACTATGGCTACACCTTC.

The chain recombines TRBV30 with TRBJ2-5; tentatively, D is TRBD1 (6 bases). Germline CDR1 is GTSNPN and CDR2 is SVGIG (reference sequence). This CDR3 is built from 17 residues. Trimming cost V 2 bases and J 1 base, with 20 bases left between them. CDR3 coding DNA: TGTGCCTGGAGTTTGGCAGGGGTGAGGGCAACCCAAGAGACCCAGTACTTC. It yields the protein CAWSLAGVRATQETQYF. Using reference TRBV30 and TRBJ2-5 for the parts outside the CDR3, the full variable domain is SQTIHQWPATLVQPVGSPLSLECTVEGTSNPNLYWYRQAAGRGLQLLFYSVGIGQISSEVPQNLSASRPQDRQFILSSKKLLLSDSGFYLCAWSLAGVRATQETQYFGPGTRLLVL.

V and J are TRBV6-5 and TRBJ1-1; D uncertain. This CDR3 comprises 13 residues. Germline V gives CDR1 MNHEY, CDR2 SVGAGI. Trimming removed 6 bases from V and 5 bases from J, with 13 bases in between. For the CDR3, the DNA is TGTGCCAGCAGGGGATCGGGGAGGACTGAAGCTTTCTTT. Protein sequence: CASRGSGRTEAFF.

The DNA of the CDR3 is TGTGCCAGCGGCCCCCGGGGGAACTCTGGGGCCAACGTCCTGACTTTC. Protein product: CASGPRGNSGANVLTF. The chain recombines TRBV7-2 with TRBJ2-6; D perhaps matches TRBD2 (6 bases). Germline V gene sequence: CDR1 SGHTA, CDR2 FQGNSA. The ends were cut back, 8 bases at V and 0 bases at J, with 14 bases in the middle. CDR3 length: 16 residues.

The rearrangement links TRBV5-1 to TRBJ2-6; a weak D match, TRBD2 (5 bases). The CDR3 length is 15 residues. Germline V gene lookup returns CDR1 SGHRS and CDR2 YFSETQ. The V end was cut by 4 bases, the J end by 0 bases, with 8 bases between. The CDR3 nucleotides are TGCGCCAGCAGCGCACGGGGCTCTGGGGCCAACGTCCTGACTTTC. This sequence encodes CASSARGSGANVLTF.